These T cell receptor beta chains were read from a single sample in a study of T cell responses to AZD1222 COVID-19 vaccine. Data came from immunoSEQ multiplex PCR; TCRdb stores just in-frame clones and leaves some out. The sample includes some 280,000 clones, around 93% of them seen just once. Sequencing was performed on peripheral blood, taken 28 days after the second AZD1222 dose. These receptors came from an adult who received the AZD1222 COVID-19 vaccine. The CDR3 runs from the conserved cysteine through the conserved F or W. The D gene is left open where the match is weak. Clone size, where shown, is once, few, many, or a class for clones that have expanded.

CDR3 protein,CDR3 DNA,D gene,clone size,CDR3 length,V gene,J gene
CASSRSRVHLYGYTF,TGTGCCAGCAGTCGCAGCAGGGTACACCTCTATGGCTACACCTTC,NA,NA,15,TRBV28,TRBJ1-2
CASSPNPGHLQETQYF,TGTGCCAGCAGCCCCAATCCGGGACACCTCCAAGAGACCCAGTACTTC,NA,NA,16,TRBV28,TRBJ2-5
CASSLVTSGGPLSYEQYF,TGCGCCAGCAGCTTGGTTACTAGCGGGGGGCCCTTATCCTACGAGCAGTACTTC,TRBD2,NA,18,TRBV5-1,TRBJ2-7
CASSLRGMGEKLFF,TGTGCCAGCAGTTTGAGGGGGATGGGTGAAAAACTGTTTTTT,NA,NA,14,TRBV28,TRBJ1-4
CASSSTGTGDNQPQHF,TGTGCCAGCAGCTCCACCGGGACAGGAGATAATCAGCCCCAGCATTTT,TRBD1,NA,16,TRBV5-7,TRBJ1-5
CASSTGTPLHF,TGTGCCAGCAGCACCGGGACACCCCTCCACTTT,NA,NA,11,TRBV28,TRBJ1-6
CASSSGLAGPYNEQFF,TGTGCCAGCAGCTCGGGACTAGCGGGACCCTACAATGAGCAGTTCTTC,TRBD2,once,16,TRBV7-3,TRBJ2-1
CSVSTGYGDEKLFF,TGCAGCGTCTCCACAGGGTATGGCGATGAAAAACTGTTTTTT,NA,NA,14,TRBV29-1,TRBJ1-4
CASSVKGLEFADTQYF,TGTGCCAGCAGCGTAAAGGGACTAGAGTTCGCAGATACGCAGTATTTT,TRBD2,NA,16,TRBV5-4,TRBJ2-3
CAWSVAAVGYGYTF,TGTGCCTGGAGTGTAGCGGCCGTAGGCTATGGCTACACCTTC,NA,NA,14,TRBV30,TRBJ1-2
CASQTSPIYGYTF,TGCGCCAGCCAGACTTCACCGATCTATGGCTACACCTTC,NA,NA,13,TRBV10-1,TRBJ1-2
CASSPGHSSYNEQFF,TGTGCCAGCTCACCGGGACACAGCTCCTACAATGAGCAGTTCTTC,NA,NA,15,TRBV27,TRBJ2-1
CASSAGGTQETQYF,TGTGCCAGTAGTGCTGGTGGGACCCAAGAGACCCAGTACTTC,NA,NA,14,TRBV19,TRBJ2-5
CASSYKGQGGDEQYF,TGTGCCAGCAGTTACAAGGGGCAGGGAGGGGACGAGCAGTACTTC,TRBD2,NA,15,TRBV6-5,TRBJ2-7
CASSWDRGLYEQYF,TGCGCCAGCAGCTGGGACAGAGGACTCTACGAGCAGTACTTC,TRBD1,once,14,TRBV5-1,TRBJ2-7
CASSLVLQGAAYEQYF,TGCGCCAGCAGCTTGGTTTTGCAGGGGGCAGCCTACGAGCAGTACTTC,TRBD1,NA,16,TRBV5-1,TRBJ2-7
CASSVAPRGQEQYF,TGTGCCAGCAGCGTAGCGCCACGGGGTCAGGAGCAGTACTTC,NA,NA,14,TRBV9,TRBJ2-7
CASSPRPGQPQHF,TGTGCCAGCAGCCCCCGTCCTGGGCAGCCCCAGCATTTT,NA,NA,13,TRBV7-6,TRBJ1-5
CASSYPGGRNEQFF,TGTGCCAGCAGTTACCCCGGAGGACGCAATGAGCAGTTCTTC,NA,NA,14,TRBV6-5,TRBJ2-1
CAISETPVNTEAFF,TGTGCCATCAGTGAGACCCCGGTGAACACTGAAGCTTTCTTT,NA,NA,14,TRBV10-3,TRBJ1-1
CASSYFGVYEQYF,TGTGCCAGCAGTTATTTCGGGGTATACGAGCAGTACTTC,NA,NA,13,TRBV2,TRBJ2-7
CASSEALSRGEQYF,TGTGCCAGCAGTGAAGCGCTGTCCAGGGGCGAGCAGTACTTC,NA,NA,14,TRBV2,TRBJ2-7
CASSYQLTNTEAFF,TGTGCCAGCAGTTACCAACTAACTAACACTGAAGCTTTCTTT,NA,NA,14,TRBV6-5,TRBJ1-1
CASSEEQGAGSNQPQHF,TGCGCCAGCAGTGAAGAACAGGGGGCTGGGAGCAATCAGCCCCAGCATTTT,TRBD1,NA,17,TRBV10-1,TRBJ1-5
CASSYSGRQEEQYF,TGTGCCAGCAGCTACAGCGGGAGGCAGGAAGAGCAGTACTTC,TRBD2,NA,14,TRBV3-1/TRBV3-2,TRBJ2-7
CSAEEGETQYF,TGCAGTGCTGAAGAGGGGGAGACCCAGTACTTC,NA,once,11,TRBV20-1,TRBJ2-5
CASSLFGGYTF,TGTGCCAGCAGCTTGTTTGGTGGCTACACCTTC,NA,NA,11,TRBV5-6,TRBJ1-2
CASSFSGAGDQPQHF,TGTGCCAGCAGTTTTTCAGGGGCGGGTGATCAGCCCCAGCATTTT,NA,NA,15,TRBV28,TRBJ1-5
CASSLARQGNYEQYF,TGTGCCAGCAGCTTAGCGAGACAGGGTAACTACGAGCAGTACTTC,TRBD1,NA,15,TRBV7-8,TRBJ2-7